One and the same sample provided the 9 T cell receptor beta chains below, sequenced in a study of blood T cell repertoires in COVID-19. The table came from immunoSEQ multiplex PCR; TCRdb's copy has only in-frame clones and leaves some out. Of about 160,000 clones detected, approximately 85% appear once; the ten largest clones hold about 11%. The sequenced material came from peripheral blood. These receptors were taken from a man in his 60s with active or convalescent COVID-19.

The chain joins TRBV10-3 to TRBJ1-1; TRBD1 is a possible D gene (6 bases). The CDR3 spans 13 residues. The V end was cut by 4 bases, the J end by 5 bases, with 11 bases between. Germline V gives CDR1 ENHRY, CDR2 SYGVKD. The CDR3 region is CAISGPGVTEAFF. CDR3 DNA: TGTGCCATCAGTGGACCAGGGGTTACTGAAGCTTTCTTT.

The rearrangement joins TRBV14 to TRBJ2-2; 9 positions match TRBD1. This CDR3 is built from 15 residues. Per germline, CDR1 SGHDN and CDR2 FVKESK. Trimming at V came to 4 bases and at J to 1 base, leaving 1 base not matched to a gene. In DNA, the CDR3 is TGTGCCAGCAGCCGGGGACAGGGGAACACCGGGGAGCTGTTTTTT. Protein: CASSRGQGNTGELFF.

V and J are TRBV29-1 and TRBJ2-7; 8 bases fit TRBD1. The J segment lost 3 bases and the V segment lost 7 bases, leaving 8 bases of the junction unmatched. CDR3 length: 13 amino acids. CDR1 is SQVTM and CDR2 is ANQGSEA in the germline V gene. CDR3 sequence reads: CSAAGTGDYEQYF. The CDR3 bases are TGCAGCGCCGCAGGGACAGGAGACTACGAGCAGTACTTC.

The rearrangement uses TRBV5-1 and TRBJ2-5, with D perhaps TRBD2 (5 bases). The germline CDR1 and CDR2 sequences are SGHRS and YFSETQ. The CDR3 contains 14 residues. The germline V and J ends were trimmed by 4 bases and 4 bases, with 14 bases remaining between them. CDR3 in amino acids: CASSPLGRGETQYF. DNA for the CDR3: TGCGCCAGCAGCCCATTAGGTCGGGGAGAGACCCAGTACTTC.

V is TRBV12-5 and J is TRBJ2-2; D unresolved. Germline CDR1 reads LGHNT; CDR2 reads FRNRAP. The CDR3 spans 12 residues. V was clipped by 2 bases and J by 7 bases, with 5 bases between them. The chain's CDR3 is CASGLLHGELFF. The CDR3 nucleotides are TGTGCTAGTGGTTTGTTACACGGGGAGCTGTTTTTT.

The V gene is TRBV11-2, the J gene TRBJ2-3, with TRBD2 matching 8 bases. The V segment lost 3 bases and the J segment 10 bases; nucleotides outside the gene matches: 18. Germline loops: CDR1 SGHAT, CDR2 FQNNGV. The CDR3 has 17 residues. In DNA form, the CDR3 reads TGTGCCAGCAGCTTCGGGAGGCTAGCGGGTCCAAGGGTAGCGCAGTATTTT. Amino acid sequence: CASSFGRLAGPRVAQYF.

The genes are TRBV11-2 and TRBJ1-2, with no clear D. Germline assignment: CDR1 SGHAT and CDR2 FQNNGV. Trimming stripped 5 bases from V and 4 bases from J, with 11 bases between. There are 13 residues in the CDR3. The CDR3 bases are TGTGCCAGCAGCCTGAAAGGGAGCTATGGCTACACCTTC. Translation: CASSLKGSYGYTF. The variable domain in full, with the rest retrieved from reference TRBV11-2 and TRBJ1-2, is EAGVAQSPRYKIIEKRQSVAFWCNPISGHATLYWYQQILGQGPKLLIQFQNNGVVDDSQLPKDRFSAERLKGVDSTLKIQPAKLEDSAVYLCASSLKGSYGYTFGSGTRLTVV.

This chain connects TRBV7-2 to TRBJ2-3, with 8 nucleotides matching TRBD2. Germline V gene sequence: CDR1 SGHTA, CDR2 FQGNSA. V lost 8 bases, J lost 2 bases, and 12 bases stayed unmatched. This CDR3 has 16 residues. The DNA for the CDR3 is TGTGCCAGCCAACCGATAGCGGGACTTTACACAGATACGCAGTATTTT. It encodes CASQPIAGLYTDTQYF.

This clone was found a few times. The DNA for the CDR3 is TGTGCCAGCAGCTTGGCCCAGGGGGCGATCACTGAAGCTTTCTTT. Translated, it gives CASSLAQGAITEAFF. The chain carries TRBV5-4 and TRBJ1-1, with TRBD1 matching 8 bases. The CDR3 contains 15 residues. V lost 0 bases and J lost 4; bases outside the gene matches: 5. Germline lookup yields CDR1 SGHNT and CDR2 YYREEE (reference sequence).